The entry below describes one T cell receptor beta chain. V lost 3 bases and J lost 1, with 24 bases in between. Germline assignment: CDR1 LNHDA and CDR2 SQIVND (reference sequence). The CDR3 is 19 residues long. Per the study methods: Nucleated cell counts were estimated from reference gene primer amplification. Sequencing used immunoSEQ multiplex PCR; TCRdb keeps in-frame clones, though not all of them. From that table come the V and J calls and clone size; the DNA was used to work out D and trimming. The data hold about 170,000 clones, with roughly four fifths observed a single time. This record belongs to a study of blood T cell repertoires in COVID-19. About the research overall: Specimens from acute and convalescent COVID-19 originated in the United States, Italy and Spain.

The sequence was obtained from a woman aged 80 or older with acute or convalescent COVID-19. Input material: peripheral blood. The chain combines TRBV19 with TRBJ1-1; tentatively, D is TRBD1 (5 bases). This chain's CDR3 is CASSMAQVGRTGRNTEAFF. CDR3 coding DNA: TGTGCCAGTAGTATGGCCCAGGTTGGACGAACAGGAAGGAACACTGAAGCTTTCTTT.